Presented here are 3 T cell receptor beta chains from one specimen sequenced in a study of T-cell reconstitution after alpha-beta-depleted transplantation in children. These receptors' antigens are unknown. Unique molecular identifiers were incorporated when the TCRbeta library was constructed. Using its own MiXCR run on the PCR reads, TCRdb lists one record per CDR3 protein. Among 250,000 to 300,000 distinct CDR3 sequences, nearly 8% were seen once, and the ten largest hold 8.5% to 9.5%. The study, taken as a whole, reports: Hyperexpanded clones declined; after one year, newly produced T cells mostly supplied diversity.

The material was peripheral blood, obtained 360 days after TCRalphabeta/CD19-depleted stem cell transplant. Receptors were obtained from a female patient younger than 10 who had a stem cell transplant for Fanconi anemia, so the T cells may come from the graft donor.

This clonotype was detected ten times or more. This chain links TRBV5-1 with TRBJ2-5; a possible D gene is TRBD2 (5 bases). The germline V and J ends were trimmed by 5 bases and 4 bases, with 15 bases remaining between them. CDR1 and CDR2 (germline): SGHRS, YFSETQ. The CDR3 loop spans 14 amino acids. DNA for the CDR3: TGCGCCAGCAGACAACTAGTACTAGGAGAGACCCAGTACTTC. Encoded protein: CASRQLVLGETQYF.

In this sample, this clonotype turned up a few times. V is TRBV14 and J is TRBJ2-2; TRBD1 is a possible D gene (6 bases). V lost 4 bases to trimming and J lost 3 bases, with 15 bases between them. CDR1 SGHDN and CDR2 FVKESK come from the germline V gene. The CDR3 has 16 residues. The CDR3 loop is CASSRETGGYTGELFF. The CDR3 DNA follows: TGTGCCAGCAGCCGAGAGACTGGGGGCTACACCGGGGAGCTGTTTTTT.

There are many counts of this clonotype. The chain joins TRBV5-1 to TRBJ2-1; D perhaps matches TRBD1 (6 bases). Germline V gives CDR1 SGHRS, CDR2 YFSETQ. The V end lost 4 bases, the J end lost 4 bases, and 18 bases lay between the germline ends. The CDR3 has 16 amino acids. The CDR3 sequence is CASSRSGVLSYNEQFF. The DNA for the CDR3 is TGCGCCAGCAGCCGTTCAGGGGTTCTTTCGTACAATGAGCAGTTCTTC.